Listed below are T cell receptor beta chains from one sample, sequenced in a study of T cells after yellow fever vaccination. One entry per CDR3 protein, called by TCRdb with MiXCR from the 5' RACE reads. The data hold about 29,000 distinct CDR3 sequences, with over 4.5% observed a single time. This specimen consisted of CD8+ T cells sorted from PBMCs, obtained 10 days after the yellow fever booster vaccination. These receptors were collected from a man under 40 who received the YFV17D yellow fever vaccine. Each CDR3 is given with its conserved first and last residue. D genes are given only for firm matches. Expanded clones are given a class, and other clones once, few, many or no size at all.

CDR3aa: CASSLAAAPHTKNIQYF
CDR3nt: TGCGCCAGCAGCTTGGCCGCAGCCCCCCATACCAAAAACATTCAGTACTTC
d_gene: -
abundance: many
j_gene: TRBJ2-4
v_gene: TRBV5-1

CDR3aa: CASSGGSRYEQYF
CDR3nt: TGTGCCAGCAGTGGCGGGAGTCGGTACGAGCAGTACTTC
d_gene: TRBD2
abundance: many
j_gene: TRBJ2-7
v_gene: TRBV27

CDR3aa: CASSLGGNPEAFF
CDR3nt: TGCGCCAGCAGCTTGGGAGGTAACCCTGAAGCTTTCTTT
d_gene: -
abundance: many
j_gene: TRBJ1-1
v_gene: TRBV5-1

CDR3aa: CASSPGTDTQYF
CDR3nt: TGTGCCAGCAGCCCGGGCACAGATACGCAGTATTTT
d_gene: -
abundance: few
j_gene: TRBJ2-3
v_gene: TRBV5-6

CDR3aa: CAIRRRNNEQFF
CDR3nt: TGTGCCATCCGGAGACGAAACAATGAGCAGTTCTTC
d_gene: -
abundance: many
j_gene: TRBJ2-1
v_gene: TRBV5-4

CDR3aa: CSVIPVGDRGVGETQYF
CDR3nt: TGCAGCGTTATACCAGTCGGAGACAGGGGGGTCGGAGAGACCCAGTACTTC
d_gene: TRBD1
abundance: -
j_gene: TRBJ2-5
v_gene: TRBV29-1

CDR3aa: CASSQGSFGYEQYF
CDR3nt: TGTGCCAGCAGCCAAGGAAGTTTCGGTTACGAGCAGTACTTC
d_gene: -
abundance: many
j_gene: TRBJ2-7
v_gene: TRBV3-1

CDR3aa: CASSLPIEGLYNTGELFF
CDR3nt: TGTGCCAGCAGCCTACCTATTGAGGGACTATACAACACCGGGGAGCTGTTTTTT
d_gene: TRBD2
abundance: many
j_gene: TRBJ2-2
v_gene: TRBV11-1

CDR3aa: CASQAGFGNSYEQYF
CDR3nt: TGTGCCAGCCAAGCAGGGTTCGGGAACTCCTACGAGCAGTACTTC
d_gene: -
abundance: many
j_gene: TRBJ2-7
v_gene: TRBV19

CDR3aa: CASSYNHGTHSGNTIYF
CDR3nt: TGTGCCAGCAGTTACAACCACGGGACACACTCTGGAAACACCATATATTTT
d_gene: -
abundance: many
j_gene: TRBJ1-3
v_gene: TRBV7-8

CDR3aa: CASAEAGTGRTEAFF
CDR3nt: TGTGCCAGTGCGGAGGCCGGGACAGGGAGAACTGAAGCTTTCTTT
d_gene: TRBD1
abundance: -
j_gene: TRBJ1-1
v_gene: TRBV19

CDR3aa: CSVQGDAGELFF
CDR3nt: TGCAGCGTTCAGGGGGACGCCGGGGAGCTGTTTTTT
d_gene: TRBD1
abundance: many
j_gene: TRBJ2-2
v_gene: TRBV29-1

CDR3aa: CASMWGTDTQYF
CDR3nt: TGTGCCAGCATGTGGGGTACAGATACGCAGTATTTT
d_gene: -
abundance: many
j_gene: TRBJ2-3
v_gene: TRBV2

CDR3aa: CASSLGQGQETQYF
CDR3nt: TGTGCCAGCAGCTTAGGCCAGGGACAAGAGACCCAGTACTTC
d_gene: -
abundance: many
j_gene: TRBJ2-5
v_gene: TRBV7-9

CDR3aa: CASSESGQGFYEQYF
CDR3nt: TGCGCCAGCAGTGAGTCGGGACAGGGGTTCTACGAGCAGTACTTC
d_gene: TRBD1
abundance: many
j_gene: TRBJ2-7
v_gene: TRBV10-1

CDR3aa: CAITMRGNEQYF
CDR3nt: TGTGCCATCACGATGAGGGGCAACGAGCAGTACTTC
d_gene: -
abundance: many
j_gene: TRBJ2-7
v_gene: TRBV10-3

CDR3aa: CAINSENSGANVLTF
CDR3nt: TGTGCCATCAATTCCGAGAACTCTGGGGCCAACGTCCTGACTTTC
d_gene: -
abundance: many
j_gene: TRBJ2-6
v_gene: TRBV10-3

CDR3aa: CASSALIAGEEKQYF
CDR3nt: TGTGCCAGCAGCGCCCTAATAGCGGGAGAGGAAAAGCAGTACTTC
d_gene: TRBD2
abundance: many
j_gene: TRBJ2-7
v_gene: TRBV7-6

CDR3aa: CSVLSGSSYEQYF
CDR3nt: TGCAGCGTTCTTAGCGGGAGTTCCTACGAGCAGTACTTC
d_gene: TRBD2
abundance: many
j_gene: TRBJ2-7
v_gene: TRBV29-1

CDR3aa: CATSEGAGGNEQFF
CDR3nt: TGTGCCACCAGTGAAGGGGCGGGAGGAAATGAGCAGTTCTTC
d_gene: TRBD2
abundance: -
j_gene: TRBJ2-1
v_gene: TRBV24-1

CDR3aa: CASSKAPPDQPQHF
CDR3nt: TGTGCCAGCAGCAAAGCCCCACCCGATCAGCCCCAGCATTTT
d_gene: -
abundance: many
j_gene: TRBJ1-5
v_gene: TRBV21-1

CDR3aa: CSARDRGPLGYTF
CDR3nt: TGCAGTGCCCGGGACAGGGGGCCTCTTGGCTACACCTTC
d_gene: TRBD1
abundance: many
j_gene: TRBJ1-2
v_gene: TRBV20-1

CDR3aa: CATSTGTSLNEQFF
CDR3nt: TGTGCCACAAGCACCGGGACTAGCCTGAATGAGCAGTTCTTC
d_gene: TRBD2
abundance: many
j_gene: TRBJ2-1
v_gene: TRBV24-1

CDR3aa: CASSFFGSDLNHEQFF
CDR3nt: TGTGCCAGCAGTTTCTTCGGCTCAGACTTAAATCATGAGCAGTTCTTC
d_gene: -
abundance: many
j_gene: TRBJ2-1
v_gene: TRBV12-3/TRBV12-4

CDR3aa: CASSPIPGGQPQHF
CDR3nt: TGTGCCAGCAGTCCAATTCCGGGAGGCCAGCCCCAGCATTTT
d_gene: -
abundance: many
j_gene: TRBJ1-5
v_gene: TRBV27

CDR3aa: CASSPARADTQYF
CDR3nt: TGTGCCAGCAGCCCCGCCCGGGCAGATACGCAGTATTTT
d_gene: -
abundance: many
j_gene: TRBJ2-3
v_gene: TRBV7-8

CDR3aa: CASSERVEGANVLTF
CDR3nt: TGTGCCAGCAGTGAAAGGGTGGAAGGGGCCAACGTCCTGACTTTC
d_gene: -
abundance: many
j_gene: TRBJ2-6
v_gene: TRBV6-1

CDR3aa: CATSRDSYSSKDTQYF
CDR3nt: TGTGCCACCAGCAGAGATAGCTACAGTTCTAAAGATACGCAGTATTTT
d_gene: -
abundance: many
j_gene: TRBJ2-3
v_gene: TRBV15

CDR3aa: CASSQGSQREGSLVKNIQYF
CDR3nt: TGTGCCAGCAGCCAAGGGTCCCAGCGGGAGGGATCTTTAGTCAAAAACATTCAGTACTTC
d_gene: TRBD2
abundance: many
j_gene: TRBJ2-4
v_gene: TRBV3-1